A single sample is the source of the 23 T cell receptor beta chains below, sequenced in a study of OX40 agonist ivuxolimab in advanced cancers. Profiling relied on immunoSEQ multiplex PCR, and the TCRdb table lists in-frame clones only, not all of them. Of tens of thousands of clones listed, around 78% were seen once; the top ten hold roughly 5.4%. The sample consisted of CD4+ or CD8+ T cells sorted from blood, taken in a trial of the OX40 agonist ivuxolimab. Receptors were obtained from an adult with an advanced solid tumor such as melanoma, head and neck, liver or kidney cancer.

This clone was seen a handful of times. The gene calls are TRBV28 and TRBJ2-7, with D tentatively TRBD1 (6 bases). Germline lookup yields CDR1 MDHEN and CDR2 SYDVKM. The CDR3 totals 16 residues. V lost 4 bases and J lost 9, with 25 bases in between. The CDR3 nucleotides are TGTGCCAGCAGTTCCCCATCAGGGGAAACCTACGGGGTGCAGTACTTC. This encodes CASSSPSGETYGVQYF.

As DNA, the CDR3 is TGCGCCAGCAGCTTGGGCGGGGCGGGCAGTGAGCAGTTCTTC. Translating it yields CASSLGGAGSEQFF. The chain is built from TRBV5-1 and TRBJ2-1, with D possibly being TRBD2 (6 bases). This CDR3 is built from 14 residues. V was pared by 0 bases and J by 9 bases, with 13 bases between. Germline CDR1 and CDR2: SGHRS and YFSETQ.

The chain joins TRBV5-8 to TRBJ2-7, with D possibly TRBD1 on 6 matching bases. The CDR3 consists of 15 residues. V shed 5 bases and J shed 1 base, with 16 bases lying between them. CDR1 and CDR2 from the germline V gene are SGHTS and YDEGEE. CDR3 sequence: CASSRRGTGSYEQYF. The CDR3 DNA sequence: TGTGCCAGCAGTCGTAGGGGAACAGGGTCCTACGAGCAGTACTTC.

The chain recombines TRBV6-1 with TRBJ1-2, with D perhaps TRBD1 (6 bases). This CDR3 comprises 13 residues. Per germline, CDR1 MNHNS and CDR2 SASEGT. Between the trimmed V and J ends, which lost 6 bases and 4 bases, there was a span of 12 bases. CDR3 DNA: TGTGCCAGCAGCAACAGGGAGACCTATGGCTACACCTTC. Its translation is CASSNRETYGYTF.

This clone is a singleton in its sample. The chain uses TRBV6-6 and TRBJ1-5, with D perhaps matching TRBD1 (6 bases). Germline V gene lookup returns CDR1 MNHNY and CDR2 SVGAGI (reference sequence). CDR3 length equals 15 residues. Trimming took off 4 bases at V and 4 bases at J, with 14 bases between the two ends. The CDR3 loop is CASSSSQGSNQPQHF. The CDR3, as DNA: TGTGCCAGCAGTTCCTCACAGGGCTCTAATCAGCCCCAGCATTTT.

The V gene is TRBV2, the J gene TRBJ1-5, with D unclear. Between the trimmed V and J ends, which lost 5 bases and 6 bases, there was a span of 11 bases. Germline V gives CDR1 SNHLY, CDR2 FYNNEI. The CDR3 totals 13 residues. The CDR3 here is CASSIGGRQPQHF. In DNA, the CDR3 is TGTGCCAGCAGTATTGGAGGACGTCAGCCCCAGCATTTT.

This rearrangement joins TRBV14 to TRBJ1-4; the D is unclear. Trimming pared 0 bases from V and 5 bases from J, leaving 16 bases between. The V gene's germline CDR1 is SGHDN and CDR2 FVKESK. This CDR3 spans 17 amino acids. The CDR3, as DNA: TGTGCCAGCAGCCAAGATCCCGAGGGTCGGAGCAATGAAAAACTGTTTTTT. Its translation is CASSQDPEGRSNEKLFF.

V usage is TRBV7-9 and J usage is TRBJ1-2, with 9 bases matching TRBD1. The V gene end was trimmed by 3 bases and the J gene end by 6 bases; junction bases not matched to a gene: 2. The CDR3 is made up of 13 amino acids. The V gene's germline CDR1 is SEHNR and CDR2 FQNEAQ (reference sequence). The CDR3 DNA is TGTGCCAGCAGCTTGACAGGGGGGGATGGCTACACCTTC. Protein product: CASSLTGGDGYTF.

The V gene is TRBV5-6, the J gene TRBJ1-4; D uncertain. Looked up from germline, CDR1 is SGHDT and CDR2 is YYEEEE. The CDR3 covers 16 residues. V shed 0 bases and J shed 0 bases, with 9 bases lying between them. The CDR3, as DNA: TGTGCCAGCAGCTTGGCCTTGGGGACAACTAATGAAAAACTGTTTTTT. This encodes CASSLALGTTNEKLFF.

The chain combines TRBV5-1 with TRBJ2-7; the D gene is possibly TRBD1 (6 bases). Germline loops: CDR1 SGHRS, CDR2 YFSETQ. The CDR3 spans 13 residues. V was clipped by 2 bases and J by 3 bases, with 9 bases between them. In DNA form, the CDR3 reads TGCGCCAGCAGCTTTCAGGGGAACTACGAGCAGTACTTC. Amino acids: CASSFQGNYEQYF.

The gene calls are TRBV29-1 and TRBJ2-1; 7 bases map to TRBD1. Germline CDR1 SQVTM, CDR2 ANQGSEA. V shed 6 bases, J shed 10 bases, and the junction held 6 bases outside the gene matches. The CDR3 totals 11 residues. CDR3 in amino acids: CSVGRDREQFF. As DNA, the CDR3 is TGCAGCGTGGGCCGGGACAGAGAGCAGTTCTTC.

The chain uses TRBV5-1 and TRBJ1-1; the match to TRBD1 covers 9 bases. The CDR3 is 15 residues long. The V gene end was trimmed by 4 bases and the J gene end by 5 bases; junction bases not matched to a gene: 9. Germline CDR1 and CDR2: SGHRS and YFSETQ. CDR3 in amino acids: CASSTSGQGSTEAFF. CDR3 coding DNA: TGCGCCAGCAGCACGAGTGGACAGGGGAGTACTGAAGCTTTCTTT.

The CDR3 bases are TGTGCCAGCAGCCGCGGACTAGCGGGAGATACGCAGTATTTT. It codes for CASSRGLAGDTQYF. V is TRBV7-2 and J is TRBJ2-3; 11 nucleotides align to TRBD2. The CDR3 length is 14 residues. Germline CDR1 and CDR2: SGHTA and FQGNSA. With V trimmed by 5 bases and J by 5 bases, 3 bases remained unmatched.

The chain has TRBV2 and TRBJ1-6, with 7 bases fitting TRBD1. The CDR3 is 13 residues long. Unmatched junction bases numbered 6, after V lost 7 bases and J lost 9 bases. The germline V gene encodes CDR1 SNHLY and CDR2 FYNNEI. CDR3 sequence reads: CASKGTASSPLHF. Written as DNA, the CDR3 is TGTGCCAGCAAAGGGACAGCCTCTTCACCCCTCCACTTT.

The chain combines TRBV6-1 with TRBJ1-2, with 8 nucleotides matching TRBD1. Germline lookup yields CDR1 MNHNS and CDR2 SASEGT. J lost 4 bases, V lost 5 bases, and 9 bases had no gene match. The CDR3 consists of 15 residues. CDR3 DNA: TGTGCCAGCAGTTTTACAGGGGGGGGAGGCTATGGCTACACCTTC. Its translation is CASSFTGGGGYGYTF.

The CDR3 DNA follows: TGTGCCAGCAGCCCAGGGACAGACAATCAGCCCCAGCATTTT. This codes for CASSPGTDNQPQHF. V is TRBV7-9 and J is TRBJ1-5; 7 positions match TRBD1. Losses at the gene ends were 5 bases for V and 3 bases for J; bases not matched to a gene: 4. Germline CDR1 reads SEHNR; CDR2 reads FQNEAQ (reference sequence). CDR3 length: 14 amino acids.

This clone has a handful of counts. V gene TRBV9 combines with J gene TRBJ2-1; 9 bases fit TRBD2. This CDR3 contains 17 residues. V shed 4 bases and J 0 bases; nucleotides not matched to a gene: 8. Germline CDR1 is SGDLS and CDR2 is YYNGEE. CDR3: CASSYPAGGGSYNEQFF. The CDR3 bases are TGTGCCAGCAGCTACCCGGCGGGAGGGGGCTCCTACAATGAGCAGTTCTTC.

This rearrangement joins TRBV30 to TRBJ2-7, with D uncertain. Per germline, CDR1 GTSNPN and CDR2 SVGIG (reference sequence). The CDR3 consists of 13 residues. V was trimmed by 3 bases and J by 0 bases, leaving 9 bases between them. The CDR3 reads CAWSLKNSYEQYF. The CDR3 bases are TGTGCCTGGAGCCTGAAAAACTCCTACGAGCAGTACTTC.

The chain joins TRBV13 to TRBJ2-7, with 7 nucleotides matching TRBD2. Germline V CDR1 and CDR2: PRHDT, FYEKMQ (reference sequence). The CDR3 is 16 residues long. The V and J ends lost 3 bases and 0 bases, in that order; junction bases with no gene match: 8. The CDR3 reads CASSFNLAASSYEQYF. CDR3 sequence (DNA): TGTGCCAGCAGCTTCAACCTAGCGGCAAGCTCCTACGAGCAGTACTTC.

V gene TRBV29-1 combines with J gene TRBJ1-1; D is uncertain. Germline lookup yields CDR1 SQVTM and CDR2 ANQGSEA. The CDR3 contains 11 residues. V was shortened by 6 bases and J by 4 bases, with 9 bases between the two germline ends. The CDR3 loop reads CSVSEGTEAFF. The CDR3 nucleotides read TGCAGCGTCTCGGAGGGCACTGAAGCTTTCTTT.

This CDR3 reads CASSAAGGIERDGYTF. The CDR3 nucleotides read TGTGCCAGCAGCGCGGCCGGGGGCATCGAGAGGGATGGCTACACCTTC. The chain uses TRBV7-9 and TRBJ1-2; a possible D gene is TRBD1 (6 bases). Germline CDR1 SEHNR, CDR2 FQNEAQ (reference sequence). This CDR3 spans 16 amino acids. The V gene lost 5 bases and the J gene lost 6 bases, with 22 bases spanning the gap.

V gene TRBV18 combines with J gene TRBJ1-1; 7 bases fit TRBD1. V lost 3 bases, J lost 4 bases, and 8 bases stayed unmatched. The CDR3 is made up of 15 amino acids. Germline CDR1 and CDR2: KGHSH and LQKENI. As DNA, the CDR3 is TGTGCCAGCTCACCCGCCAGGGGGTTCGCCACTGAAGCTTTCTTT. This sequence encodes CASSPARGFATEAFF.

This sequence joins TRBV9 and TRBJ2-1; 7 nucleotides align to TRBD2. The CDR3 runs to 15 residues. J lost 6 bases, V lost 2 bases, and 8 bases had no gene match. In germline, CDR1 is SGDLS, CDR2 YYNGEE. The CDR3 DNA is TGTGCCAGCAGCGTCCCGGGACTATCGAGCAATGAGCAGTTCTTC. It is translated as CASSVPGLSSNEQFF.